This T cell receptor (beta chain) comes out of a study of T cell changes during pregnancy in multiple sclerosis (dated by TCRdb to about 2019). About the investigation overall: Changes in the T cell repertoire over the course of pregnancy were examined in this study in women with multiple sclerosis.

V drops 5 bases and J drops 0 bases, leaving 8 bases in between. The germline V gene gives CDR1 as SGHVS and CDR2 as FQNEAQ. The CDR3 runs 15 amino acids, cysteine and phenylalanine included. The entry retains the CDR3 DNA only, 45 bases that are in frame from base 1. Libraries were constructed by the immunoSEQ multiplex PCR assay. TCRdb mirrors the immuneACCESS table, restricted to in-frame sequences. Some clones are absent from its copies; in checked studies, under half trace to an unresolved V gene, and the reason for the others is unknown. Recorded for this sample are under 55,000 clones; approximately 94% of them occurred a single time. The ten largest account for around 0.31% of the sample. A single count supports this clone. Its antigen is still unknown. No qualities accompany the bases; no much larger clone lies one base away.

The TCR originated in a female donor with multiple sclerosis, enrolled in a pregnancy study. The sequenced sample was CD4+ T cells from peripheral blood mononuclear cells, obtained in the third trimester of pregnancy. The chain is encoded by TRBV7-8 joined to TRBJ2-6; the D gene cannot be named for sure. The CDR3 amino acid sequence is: CASSIYSSGANVLTF. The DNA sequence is TGTGCCAGCAGCATATATAGCTCTGGGGCCAACGTCCTGACTTTC.